These 5 T cell receptor beta chains were sequenced from one sample in a study of cytomegalovirus exposure and HLA in healthy donors. PCR amplification relied on 60 Vbeta primers (plus 13 Jbeta primers). Profiled with immunoSEQ multiplex PCR; TCRdb holds only in-frame clones, not every one. The sample holds 90,000 to 120,000 clones; approximately 70% are singletons and the top ten take about 3.8%. The sample consisted of PBMCs. All receptors come from a man aged 30 to 45 in good health and CMV-seropositive.

This chain uses TRBV5-1 with TRBJ2-1; 9 bases align to TRBD2. The CDR3 contains 16 residues. V was pared by 6 bases and J by 0 bases, with 7 bases of the junction left unmatched. Germline V gene sequence: CDR1 SGHRS, CDR2 YFSETQ. CDR3 nucleotide sequence: TGCGCCAGCAAAAACCTAGCGGGGAGCTCCTACAATGAGCAGTTCTTC. Translation: CASKNLAGSSYNEQFF.

The chain combines TRBV19 with TRBJ1-5; the D gene is possibly TRBD1 (6 bases). The length of the CDR3 is 15 residues. Trimming shortened V by 1 base and J by 3 bases, and 10 bases separated the two germline ends. Germline values: CDR1 LNHDA, CDR2 SQIVND (reference sequence). CDR3 in amino acids: CASSIVRGDNQPQHF. CDR3 DNA: TGTGCCAGTAGTATAGTCAGGGGAGACAATCAGCCCCAGCATTTT.

This chain connects TRBV30 to TRBJ1-3, with TRBD1 matching 7 bases. The germline CDR1 and CDR2 sequences are GTSNPN and SVGIG (reference sequence). The CDR3 is 15 amino acids. Germline trimming cut 4 bases from V and 2 bases from J; bases unmatched to any gene: 8. DNA of the CDR3: TGTGCCTGGACTATGACAGGGACGACTGGAAACACCATATATTTT. Amino acid sequence: CAWTMTGTTGNTIYF.

This clone turned up a few times. This chain uses TRBV6-1 with TRBJ2-3, with a possible D match to TRBD1 (6 bases). With 7 bases removed from V and 0 bases from J, the gap between germline ends came to 14 bases. This CDR3 comprises 15 residues. Germline V CDR1 and CDR2: MNHNS, SASEGT. CDR3 region: CASKGDRFSTDTQYF. CDR3 DNA: TGTGCCAGCAAGGGGGACCGCTTTAGCACAGATACGCAGTATTTT.

The V call is TRBV5-5, the J call TRBJ1-4; possibly TRBD1 for D (5 bases). With 0 bases removed from V and 4 bases from J, the gap between germline ends came to 7 bases. The CDR3 is made up of 14 amino acids. Germline CDR1 and CDR2: SGHKS and YYEKEE (reference sequence). The CDR3 nucleotides read TGTGCCAGCAGCTTGGTGGGGCATAATGAAAAACTGTTTTTT. It specifies CASSLVGHNEKLFF.